This is a list of T cell receptor beta chains from one sample in a study of monozygotic twins with inflammatory bowel disease. From the 5' RACE reads, TCRdb lists one entry per CDR3 protein and no DNA. Its table lists 200,000 to 250,000 distinct CDR3 sequences. The sequencing input was blood. The receptor source for this set is a human donor with ulcerative colitis or Crohn's disease, or a healthy co-twin of an affected twin (not recorded which). The CDR3 runs from the conserved cysteine through the conserved F or W.

cdr3_aa	v_call	j_call
CASNLLNYGYTF	TRBV28	TRBJ1-2
CASSQDFGNTIYF	TRBV4-3	TRBJ1-3
CASSLELLAGDPGELFF	TRBV11-2	TRBJ2-2
CSVAGVLTDEQYF	TRBV29-1	TRBJ2-7
CASSIGLAGGHTDTQYF	TRBV5-6	TRBJ2-3
CASSYLQTAPGANVLTF	TRBV6-5	TRBJ2-6
CASSLTTSGSEQFF	TRBV18	TRBJ2-1
CASRQGKGEQYF	TRBV19	TRBJ2-7
CASSSQRGPYNEQFF	TRBV7-2	TRBJ2-1
CSVVKGGNTGELFF	TRBV29-1	TRBJ2-2
CASSLRDASLHNEQFF	TRBV7-8	TRBJ2-1
CASSLGIGGTEAFF	TRBV7-2	TRBJ1-1
CSASRLAGVNEQYF	TRBV20-1	TRBJ2-7
CASSEELAGGPDTDTQYF	TRBV2	TRBJ2-3
CASSLKGGADEQYF	TRBV5-1	TRBJ2-7
CASSLTPGQGPSGYTF	TRBV7-3	TRBJ1-2
CARRGREALLYNEQFF	TRBV5-3	TRBJ2-1
CASGGTATDTQYF	TRBV7-9	TRBJ2-3
CASSSNLFLEQYF	TRBV7-6	TRBJ2-7
CSVNGGGKNIQYF	TRBV20-1	TRBJ2-4
CASSPGQVPEPQHF	TRBV3-1	TRBJ1-5
CASSSDAGGYTF	TRBV6-5	TRBJ1-2
CASSLSWTANSPLHF	TRBV5-1	TRBJ1-6
CASSLDPGQGGSGANVLTF	TRBV11-1	TRBJ2-6
CASTLRWTGSYEQYF	TRBV6-1	TRBJ2-7
CASSPTLGEQFF	TRBV7-2	TRBJ2-1
CASSLWGKVGAEAFF	TRBV28	TRBJ1-1
CASSYGKGNTEAFF	TRBV6-5	TRBJ1-1
CASSLIVSWGLADNEQFF	TRBV11-1	TRBJ2-1
CASRPNRGRTDTQYF	TRBV12-3/TRBV12-4	TRBJ2-3
CSAESGSGPDTQYF	TRBV20-1	TRBJ2-3
CASSPRRGPYNEQFF	TRBV7-2	TRBJ2-1
CASSQEGGLYEQYF	TRBV4-2	TRBJ2-7
CASSPTGTGNTEAFF	TRBV5-1	TRBJ1-1
CSARDRRVYGETQYF	TRBV20-1	TRBJ2-5
CASSEYSPLKETQYF	TRBV25-1	TRBJ2-5
CASSPPRGELFF	TRBV7-9	TRBJ2-2
CATRRARGSLLYEQYF	TRBV15	TRBJ2-7
CASSPSWRASSYNEQFF	TRBV7-2	TRBJ2-1
CSARKADYGYTF	TRBV20-1	TRBJ1-2
CASKYGDTEAFF	TRBV6-6	TRBJ1-1
CASSMRKGPADTQYF	TRBV27	TRBJ2-3
CSVRGLAGQETQYF	TRBV29-1	TRBJ2-5
CASSLATAPGNTIYF	TRBV5-1	TRBJ1-3
CASSPIGNRDYEQYF	TRBV27	TRBJ2-7
CASSTQIIGTGAADTQYF	TRBV11-2	TRBJ2-3
CASSAPTDTQYF	TRBV5-1	TRBJ2-3
CASSSTSGGDPTDTQYF	TRBV5-6	TRBJ2-3
CASRTGGGNTIYF	TRBV6-5	TRBJ1-3
CSARDMGAGTEAFF	TRBV20-1	TRBJ1-1
CSARPVSGLANTGELFF	TRBV20-1	TRBJ2-2
CASSSDRGSAEAFF	TRBV7-9	TRBJ1-1
CSVVDREGVNTEAFF	TRBV29-1	TRBJ1-1